The 4 T cell receptor beta chains listed next were all sequenced from one sample in a study of response to subunit inactivated influenza vaccine (dated by TCRdb to about 2018). Libraries were constructed by RT-PCR. The sequencer was an Illumina HiSeq 2500. In TCRdb, the public reads were trimmed at Q25 with fastp and aligned with MiXCR, with productive beta chains retained. CDR3 protein duplicates are merged, each entry listing the most common genes and DNA. The sample contains hundreds of thousands of distinct CDR3 sequences, 12% to 15% of them found a single time. 6% to 9.5% of the sample comes from the top ten. This specimen was PBMCs from blood, taken 14 to 15 days before vaccination. The source of these receptors is a man in his fifties who received an inactivated influenza vaccine. Donor details come from another sample of the same person, matched by shared clones.

The gene calls are TRBV5-6 and TRBJ2-7, with TRBD1 matching 9 bases. The germline V gene has CDR1 SGHDT and CDR2 YYEEEE. V lost 2 bases and J lost 2; bases outside the gene matches: 8. The CDR3 is 16 amino acids. The CDR3 protein is CASSFFNRGLAYEQYF. For the CDR3, the DNA is TGTGCCAGCAGCTTCTTTAACAGGGGGCTGGCCTACGAGCAGTACTTC. Using reference TRBV5-6 and TRBJ2-7 for the parts outside the CDR3, the full variable domain is DAGVTQSPTHLIKTRGQQVTLRCSPKSGHDTVSWYQQALGQGPQFIFQYYEEEERQRGNFPDRFSGHQFPNYSSELNVNALLLGDSALYLCASSFFNRGLAYEQYFGPGTRLTVT.

This clonotype was observed many times. The chain links TRBV9 to TRBJ2-1; TRBD2 agrees at 8 bases. Germline CDR1 reads SGDLS; CDR2 reads YYNGEE. CDR3 size: 13 residues. Trimming cost V 2 bases and J 6 bases; bases outside gene matches: 1. In nucleotides, the CDR3 is TGTGCCAGCAGCGTCGGGACTAGCAATGAGCAGTTCTTC. Its translation is CASSVGTSNEQFF.

The chain links TRBV29-1 to TRBJ2-7; no definite D call. With the DNA end fitting TRBJ2-1 better, the J assignment may be wrong. Germline V gene data show CDR1 as SQVTM and CDR2 as ANQGSEA. This CDR3 spans 14 amino acids. The chain's CDR3 is CSVEDRAGNYEQFF. CDR3 DNA: TGCAGCGTTGAAGATCGGGCAGGAAACTACGAGCAGTTCTTC.

The genes are TRBV11-2 and TRBJ2-3, with no clear D. Trimming stripped 0 bases from V and 6 bases from J, with 10 bases between. CDR3 length: 14 amino acids. The V gene's germline CDR1 is SGHAT and CDR2 FQNNGV. CDR3: CASSLDLSGDTQYF. CDR3 nucleotides: TGTGCCAGCAGCTTAGATCTATCTGGGGATACGCAGTATTTT.